This T cell receptor (beta chain) was sequenced for a study of control samples from healthy donors and cancer patients. Trimming cost V 3 bases and J 4 bases, with 12 bases left between them. The CDR3 sequence is 14 residues long. Germline V lookup: CDR1 SNHLY, CDR2 FYNNEI. Repertoires were generated with immunoSEQ multiplex PCR, while TCRdb's copy carries only in-frame clones and drops some. The sample carries about 89,000 clones, about 89% recorded once. This clonotype was sampled from a man aged 25 to 40 in good health. Sequencing used blood. The J gene is TRBJ2-5, the V gene TRBV2; perhaps TRBD1 as D (7 bases). The CDR3 reads CASSEEGAGETQYF. In DNA form, the CDR3 reads TGTGCCAGCAGTGAGGAGGGGGCAGGAGAGACCCAGTACTTC.